The 21 T cell receptor beta chains given below trace back to one sample, sequenced in a study of T cells after somatic rescue of genetic block. Here immunoSEQ multiplex PCR was the method, and the copy in TCRdb shows in-frame clones only, minus some. The sample shows over 10,000 clones, 71% of them seen only once. Sequenced sample: peripheral blood mononuclear cells (PBMCs). These receptors were taken from a boy under 18.

This chain uses TRBV6-6 with TRBJ2-7; 8 nucleotides match TRBD1. The CDR3 spans 13 residues. V gave up 8 bases and J gave up 3 bases; unmatched junction bases: 6. Germline assignment: CDR1 MNHNY and CDR2 SVGAGI (reference sequence). In nucleotides, the CDR3 is TGTGCCAGCCGGACAGGGATAATCTACGAGCAGTACTTC. This sequence encodes CASRTGIIYEQYF.

As to this clone: Compared with germline, one end of the junction differs, possibly owing to a read error. The chain recombines TRBV12-5 with TRBJ2-5, with TRBD2 identical over 7 bases. The CDR3 totals 17 residues. Germline values: CDR1 LGHNT, CDR2 FRNRAP. Here the CDR3 DNA reads TGTGCTAGTGGTTTGGTCCCTCATCCTAGCGGCCAACAGACCCAGTACTTC. It encodes CASGLVPHPSGQQTQYF.

V is TRBV11-2 and J is TRBJ2-5; TRBD1 might be the D (6 bases). Trimming took off 5 bases at V and 1 base at J, with 14 bases between the two ends. This CDR3 region has 15 residues. Per germline, CDR1 SGHAT and CDR2 FQNNGV. The CDR3 is CASSITGTLQETQYF. Here the CDR3 DNA reads TGTGCCAGCAGCATAACAGGGACACTCCAAGAGACCCAGTACTTC. Variable domain in full (rest from reference TRBV11-2 and TRBJ2-5): EAGVAQSPRYKIIEKRQSVAFWCNPISGHATLYWYQQILGQGPKLLIQFQNNGVVDDSQLPKDRFSAERLKGVDSTLKIQPAKLEDSAVYLCASSITGTLQETQYFGPGTRLLVL.

V and J are TRBV2 and TRBJ2-6; D remains ambiguous. Trimming removed 10 bases at V and 0 bases at J, with 10 bases between. The CDR3 is made up of 14 amino acids. Germline values: CDR1 SNHLY, CDR2 FYNNEI. CDR3 nucleotides: TGTGCCAAAACCCTGGGCTCTGGGGCCAACGTCCTGACTTTC. Amino acid sequence: CAKTLGSGANVLTF.

CDR3 DNA sequence: TGTGCCAGCAGCTCCGAGGGGATTAGCTCCTACGAGCAGTACTTC. Amino acids: CASSSEGISSYEQYF. The chain recombines TRBV11-3 with TRBJ2-7; D tentatively reads TRBD1 or TRBD2 (5 bases each). The CDR3 has 15 residues. The V end was cut by 4 bases, the J end by 0 bases, with 13 bases between. Per germline, CDR1 SGHNT and CDR2 YENEEA.

The rearrangement links TRBV6-5 to TRBJ1-4; D gene uncertain. CDR3 length: 15 amino acids. Germline values: CDR1 MNHEY, CDR2 SVGAGI. V was clipped by 6 bases and J by 3 bases, with 14 bases between them. In nucleotides, the CDR3 is TGTGCCAGCAGCCCCCGGGGATATCCTAATGAAAAACTGTTTTTT. Protein product: CASSPRGYPNEKLFF.

As DNA, the CDR3 is TGTGCCATCAGTGGAAACAGGGATTATGAAGCTTTCTTT. It is translated as CAISGNRDYEAFF. The chain employs TRBV10-3 and TRBJ1-1, with a weak D call TRBD1 (6 bases). Per the germline V gene, CDR1 is ENHRY and CDR2 is SYGVKD. The length of the CDR3 is 13 residues. V gave up 4 bases and J gave up 7 bases, with 13 bases separating them.

This rearrangement joins TRBV11-2 to TRBJ1-2; D is unclear. Per germline, CDR1 SGHAT and CDR2 FQNNGV. With 4 bases removed from V and 4 bases from J, the gap between germline ends came to 19 bases. The CDR3 contains 16 residues. Here the CDR3 reads CASSSSQWAPSYGYTF. CDR3 coding DNA: TGTGCCAGCAGCTCCTCTCAGTGGGCTCCCAGCTATGGCTACACCTTC.

This clone was detected a few times. This chain uses TRBV6-1 with TRBJ1-3, with D hard to call. V lost 3 bases to trimming and J lost 16 bases, with 13 bases between them. The CDR3 spans 11 residues. Germline V lookup: CDR1 MNHNS, CDR2 SASEGT. CDR3 DNA sequence: TGTGCCAGCAGTGAGGTAGTCGCGGTGTATTTT. Residues: CASSEVVAVYF.

The rearrangement links TRBV27 to TRBJ2-3; 10 bases map to TRBD2. The V gene end was trimmed by 5 bases and the J gene end by 1 base; junction bases not matched to a gene: 9. The germline V gene encodes CDR1 MNHEY and CDR2 SMNVEV (reference sequence). This CDR3 is built from 17 residues. CDR3 loop: CASSAPRTSGGTDTQYF. The DNA for the CDR3 is TGTGCCAGCAGTGCACCAAGAACTAGCGGGGGCACAGATACGCAGTATTTT.

The chain couples TRBV6-7 to TRBJ2-7; D call uncertain. TRBV6-7 is placed among ORFs of uncertain function. Trimming removed 0 bases at V and 4 bases at J, with 7 bases between. The CDR3 totals 13 residues. This CDR3 reads CASSYSTGYEQYF. The CDR3 coding sequence is TGTGCCAGCAGTTACTCGACGGGTTACGAGCAGTACTTC.

This clone was picked up a small number of times. As DNA, the CDR3 is TGTGCCAGCAGCTTAGGACTAGCGTGGACAGATACGCAGTATTTT. Amino acids: CASSLGLAWTDTQYF. The V call is TRBV4-2, the J call TRBJ2-3; 9 nucleotides line up with TRBD2. Germline CDR1 and CDR2: LGHNA and YNFKEQ. The length of the CDR3 is 15 residues. V lost 5 bases and J lost 3; bases outside the gene matches: 6.

The chain is built from TRBV7-9 and TRBJ2-7; unclear D gene. The CDR3 has 13 amino acids. V gave up 7 bases and J gave up 3 bases, with 13 bases separating them. The germline gives CDR1 SEHNR, CDR2 FQNEAQ (reference sequence). DNA of the CDR3: TGTGCCAGCACACCACCCGAAAACTACGAGCAGTACTTC. It yields the protein CASTPPENYEQYF.

The chain carries TRBV5-5 and TRBJ1-5; tentatively, D is TRBD1 (6 bases). V lost 4 bases to trimming and J lost 0 bases, with 14 bases between them. CDR1 is SGHKS and CDR2 is YYEKEE in the germline V gene (reference sequence). This CDR3 region has 16 residues. The chain's CDR3 is CASSPITGTSNQPQHF. CDR3 DNA: TGTGCCAGCAGCCCTATCACAGGGACTAGCAATCAGCCCCAGCATTTT.

This clone is judged medium-sized (0.01 to 0.1%). The chain carries TRBV9 and TRBJ2-1, with TRBD2 identical over 15 bases. In germline, CDR1 is SGDLS, CDR2 YYNGEE. This CDR3 is built from 17 residues. Unmatched junction bases numbered 7, after V lost 0 bases and J lost 9 bases. The CDR3 DNA reads as TGTGCCAGCAGCGTAGAGGGGACTAGCGGGGGGCCCATTGAGCAGTTCTTC. Its translation: CASSVEGTSGGPIEQFF.

The chain has TRBV7-7 and TRBJ2-5; either TRBD1 or TRBD2 may supply D (5 bases each). The germline V gene has CDR1 SSHAT and CDR2 FNYEAQ (reference sequence). The CDR3 has 15 residues. Trimming shortened V by 0 bases and J by 2 bases, and 10 bases separated the two germline ends. CDR3 sequence reads: CASSLARAGQETQYF. CDR3 in DNA: TGTGCCAGCAGCTTAGCGCGGGCAGGGCAAGAGACCCAGTACTTC.

The chain links TRBV25-1 to TRBJ1-1; tentatively, D is TRBD1 (5 bases). The CDR3 consists of 14 residues. Looked up from germline, CDR1 is MGHDK and CDR2 is SYGVNS. Trimming stripped 6 bases from V and 0 bases from J, with 11 bases between. The CDR3 loop reads CASRLLGVNTEAFF. The CDR3 nucleotides are TGTGCCAGCAGGTTGTTGGGGGTGAACACTGAAGCTTTCTTT.

The chain combines TRBV6-5 with TRBJ1-4; TRBD1 matches at 7 bases. The V segment lost 4 bases and the J segment 11 bases; nucleotides outside the gene matches: 10. Per the germline V gene, CDR1 is MNHEY and CDR2 is SVGAGI. There are 14 residues in the CDR3. CDR3 coding DNA: TGTGCCAGCAGTTCAGAACCGACAGGGCGGAAACTGTTTTTT. Amino acids: CASSSEPTGRKLFF.

CDR3 sequence reads: CASSPITGGTGELFF. The CDR3 DNA sequence: TGCGCCAGCAGCCCTATCACCGGTGGCACCGGGGAGCTGTTTTTT. The chain recombines TRBV5-1 with TRBJ2-2; no definite D call. This CDR3 has 15 residues. V was clipped by 4 bases and J by 4 bases, with 14 bases between them. Germline V gene lookup returns CDR1 SGHRS and CDR2 YFSETQ. The variable domain in full, completed from reference TRBV5-1 and TRBJ2-2, reads KAGVTQTPRYLIKTRGQQVTLSCSPISGHRSVSWYQQTPGQGLQFLFEYFSETQRNKGNFPGRFSGRQFSNSRSEMNVSTLELGDSALYLCASSPITGGTGELFFGEGSRLTVL.

The V gene is TRBV5-6, the J gene TRBJ2-6, with D possibly TRBD2 on 5 matching bases. Germline V lookup: CDR1 SGHDT, CDR2 YYEEEE. Trimming cost V 0 bases and J 2 bases, with 6 bases left between them. This CDR3 contains 15 residues. CDR3 nucleotides: TGTGCCAGCAGCTTGGTGGGAGCTGGGGCCAACGTCCTGACTTTC. This gives the protein CASSLVGAGANVLTF. The complete variable domain, with remaining parts taken from reference TRBV5-6 and TRBJ2-6, reads DAGVTQSPTHLIKTRGQQVTLRCSPKSGHDTVSWYQQALGQGPQFIFQYYEEEERQRGNFPDRFSGHQFPNYSSELNVNALLLGDSALYLCASSLVGAGANVLTFGAGSRLTVL.

The CDR3 loop reads CASNKQGVEGYTF. In DNA, the CDR3 is TGTGCCAGCAACAAACAGGGGGTGGAAGGCTACACCTTC. This sequence joins TRBV2 and TRBJ1-2, with 8 bases matching TRBD1. The germline CDR1 and CDR2 sequences are SNHLY and FYNNEI. V was pared by 7 bases and J by 8 bases, with 9 bases of the junction left unmatched. The CDR3 spans 13 residues.